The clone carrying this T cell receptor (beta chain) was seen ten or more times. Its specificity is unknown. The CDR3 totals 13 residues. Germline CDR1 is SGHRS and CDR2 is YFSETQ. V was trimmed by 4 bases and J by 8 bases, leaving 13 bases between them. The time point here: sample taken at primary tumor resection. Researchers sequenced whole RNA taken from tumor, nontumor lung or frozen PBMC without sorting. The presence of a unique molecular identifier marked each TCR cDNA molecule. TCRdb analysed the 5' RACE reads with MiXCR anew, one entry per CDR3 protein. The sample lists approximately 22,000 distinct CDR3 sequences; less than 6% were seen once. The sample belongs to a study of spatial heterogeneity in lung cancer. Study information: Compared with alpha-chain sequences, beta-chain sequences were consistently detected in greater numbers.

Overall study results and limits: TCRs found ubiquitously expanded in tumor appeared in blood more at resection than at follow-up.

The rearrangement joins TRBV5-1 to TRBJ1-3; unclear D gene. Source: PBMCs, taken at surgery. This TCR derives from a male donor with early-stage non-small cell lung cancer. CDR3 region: CASSDPPRDTIYF. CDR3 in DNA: TGCGCCAGCAGCGATCCGCCACGCGACACCATATATTTT.